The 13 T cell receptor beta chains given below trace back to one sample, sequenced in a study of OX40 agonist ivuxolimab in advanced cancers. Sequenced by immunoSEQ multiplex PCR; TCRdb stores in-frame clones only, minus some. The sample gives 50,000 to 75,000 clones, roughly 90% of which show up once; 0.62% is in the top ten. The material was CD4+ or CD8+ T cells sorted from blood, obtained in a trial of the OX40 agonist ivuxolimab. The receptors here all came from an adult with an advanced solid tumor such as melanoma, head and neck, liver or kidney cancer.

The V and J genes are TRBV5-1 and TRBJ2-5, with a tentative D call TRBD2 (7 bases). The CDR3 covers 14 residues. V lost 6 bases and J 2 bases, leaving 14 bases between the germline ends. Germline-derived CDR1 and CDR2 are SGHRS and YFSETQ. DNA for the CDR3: TGCGCCAGCAACCTTGCGGGGGCTCAAGAGACCCAGTACTTC. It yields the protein CASNLAGAQETQYF. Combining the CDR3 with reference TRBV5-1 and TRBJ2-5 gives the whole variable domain KAGVTQTPRYLIKTRGQQVTLSCSPISGHRSVSWYQQTPGQGLQFLFEYFSETQRNKGNFPGRFSGRQFSNSRSEMNVSTLELGDSALYLCASNLAGAQETQYFGPGTRLLVL.

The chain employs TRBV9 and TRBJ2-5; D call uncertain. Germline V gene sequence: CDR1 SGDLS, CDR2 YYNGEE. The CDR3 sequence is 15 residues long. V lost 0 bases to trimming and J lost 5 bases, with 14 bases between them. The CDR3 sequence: CASSVDSVRTETQYF. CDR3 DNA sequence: TGTGCCAGCAGCGTAGACAGCGTTAGGACCGAGACCCAGTACTTC.

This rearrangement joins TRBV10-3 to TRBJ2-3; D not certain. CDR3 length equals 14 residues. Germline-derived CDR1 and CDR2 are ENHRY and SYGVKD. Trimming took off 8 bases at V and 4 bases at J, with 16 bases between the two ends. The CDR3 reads CAIGGRPPPDTQYF. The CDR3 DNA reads TGTGCCATCGGTGGCAGACCCCCTCCAGATACGCAGTATTTT.

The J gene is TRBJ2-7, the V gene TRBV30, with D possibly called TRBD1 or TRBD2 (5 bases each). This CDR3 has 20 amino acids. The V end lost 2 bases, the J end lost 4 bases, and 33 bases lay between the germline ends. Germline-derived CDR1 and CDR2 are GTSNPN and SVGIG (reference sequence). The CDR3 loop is CAWSPYSGTKTVLGDYEQYF. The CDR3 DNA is TGTGCCTGGAGTCCCTACTCAGGGACCAAGACAGTGCTGGGGGATTACGAGCAGTACTTC. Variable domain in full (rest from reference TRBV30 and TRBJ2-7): SQTIHQWPATLVQPVGSPLSLECTVEGTSNPNLYWYRQAAGRGLQLLFYSVGIGQISSEVPQNLSASRPQDRQFILSSKKLLLSDSGFYLCAWSPYSGTKTVLGDYEQYFGPGTRLTVT.

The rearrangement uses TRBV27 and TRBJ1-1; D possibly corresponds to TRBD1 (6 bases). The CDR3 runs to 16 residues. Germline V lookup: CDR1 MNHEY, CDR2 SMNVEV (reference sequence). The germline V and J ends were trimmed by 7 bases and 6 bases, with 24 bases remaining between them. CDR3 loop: CASTSIGGPHFAEAFF. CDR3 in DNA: TGTGCCAGCACTTCAATCGGGGGGCCCCATTTCGCTGAAGCTTTCTTT.

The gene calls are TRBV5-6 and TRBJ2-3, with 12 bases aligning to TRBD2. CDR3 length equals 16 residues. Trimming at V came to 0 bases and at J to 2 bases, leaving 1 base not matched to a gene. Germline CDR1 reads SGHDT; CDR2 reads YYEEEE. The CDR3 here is CASSLGLAGVTDTQYF. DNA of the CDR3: TGTGCCAGCAGCTTGGGACTAGCGGGGGTCACAGATACGCAGTATTTT.

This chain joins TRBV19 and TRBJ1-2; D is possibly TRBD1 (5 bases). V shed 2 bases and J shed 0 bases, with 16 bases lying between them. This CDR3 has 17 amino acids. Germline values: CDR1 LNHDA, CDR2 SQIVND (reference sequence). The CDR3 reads CASSIQPPDTSNYGYTF. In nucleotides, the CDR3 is TGTGCCAGTAGTATACAGCCCCCGGACACCTCTAACTATGGCTACACCTTC. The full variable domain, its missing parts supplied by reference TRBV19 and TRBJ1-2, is DGGITQSPKYLFRKEGQNVTLSCEQNLNHDAMYWYRQDPGQGLRLIYYSQIVNDFQKGDIAEGYSVSREKKESFPLTVTSAQKNPTAFYLCASSIQPPDTSNYGYTFGSGTRLTVV.

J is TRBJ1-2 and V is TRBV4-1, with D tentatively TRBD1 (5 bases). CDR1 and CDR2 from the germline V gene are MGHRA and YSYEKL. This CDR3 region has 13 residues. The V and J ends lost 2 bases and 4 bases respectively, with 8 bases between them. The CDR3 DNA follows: TGCGCCAGCAGCCAAAGGACATTCTATGGCTACACCTTC. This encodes CASSQRTFYGYTF.

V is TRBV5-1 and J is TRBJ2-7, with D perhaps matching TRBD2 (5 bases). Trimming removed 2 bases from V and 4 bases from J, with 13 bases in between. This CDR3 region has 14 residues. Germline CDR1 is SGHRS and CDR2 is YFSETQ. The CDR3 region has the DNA TGCGCCAGCAGCTTCGAGGGCATAGAGTACGAGCAGTACTTC. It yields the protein CASSFEGIEYEQYF.

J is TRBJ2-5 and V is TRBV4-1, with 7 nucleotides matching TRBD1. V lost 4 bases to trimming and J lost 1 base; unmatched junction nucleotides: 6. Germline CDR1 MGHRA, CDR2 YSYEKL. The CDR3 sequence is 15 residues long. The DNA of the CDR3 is TGCGCCAGCAGCCTAGCAACAGGGGTCCAAGAGACCCAGTACTTC. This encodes CASSLATGVQETQYF.

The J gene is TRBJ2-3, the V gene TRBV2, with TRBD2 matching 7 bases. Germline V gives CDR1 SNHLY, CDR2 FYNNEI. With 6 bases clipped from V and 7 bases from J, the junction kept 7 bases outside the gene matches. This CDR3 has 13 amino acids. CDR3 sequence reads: CASRPGTTNTQYF. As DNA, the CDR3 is TGTGCCAGCAGACCCGGGACTACCAATACGCAGTATTTT.

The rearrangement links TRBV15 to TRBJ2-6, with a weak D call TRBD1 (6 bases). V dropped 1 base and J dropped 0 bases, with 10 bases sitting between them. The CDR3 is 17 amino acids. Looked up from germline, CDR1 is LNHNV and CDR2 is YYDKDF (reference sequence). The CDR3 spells CATSRGTVYSGANVLTF. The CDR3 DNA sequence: TGTGCCACCAGCAGAGGGACAGTTTACTCTGGGGCCAACGTCCTGACTTTC. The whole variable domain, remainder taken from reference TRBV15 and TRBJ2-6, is DAMVIQNPRYQVTQFGKPVTLSCSQTLNHNVMYWYQQKSSQAPKLLFHYYDKDFNNEADTPDNFQSRRPNTSFCFLDIRSPGLGDTAMYLCATSRGTVYSGANVLTFGAGSRLTVL.

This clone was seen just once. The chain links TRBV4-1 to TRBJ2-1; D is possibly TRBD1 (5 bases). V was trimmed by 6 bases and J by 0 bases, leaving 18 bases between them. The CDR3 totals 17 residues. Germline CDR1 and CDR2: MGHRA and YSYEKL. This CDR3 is CASSRTWGSSSYNEQFF. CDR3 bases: TGCGCCAGCAGTCGGACCTGGGGCTCTAGCTCCTACAATGAGCAGTTCTTC.